This T cell receptor beta chain was observed in a study of T cell changes during pregnancy in multiple sclerosis (dated by TCRdb to between 2017 and 2020). Regarding the research as a whole: The study looked at changes in the T cell repertoire across pregnancy in women with multiple sclerosis.

From the germline V gene, CDR1 is SGHRS and CDR2 is YFSETQ. Measured from the cysteine to the phenylalanine, the CDR3 is 15 residues long. CDR3 DNA only is kept here, 45 bases in frame from base 1. Relative to germline, V is missing 4 bases and J is missing 2 bases, with 3 bases of the junction outside any gene match. On this clone: Its recognized antigen is unknown. Base qualities are not provided; no much larger clone lies one nucleotide away.

Libraries came from the immunoSEQ multiplex PCR assay. TCRdb obtained this table from immuneACCESS and retained in-frame rearrangements with V and J assigned. These tables miss some clones; where compared with another copy, unresolved V genes account for less than half of the shortfall, and the remainder is unexplained. The sample has about 33,000 clones on record, roughly nine tenths of them singletons. The ten largest clones capture around 2.7% of the sample. The source of this sequence is a female donor in good health, enrolled as a control in a pregnancy study. The starting material was CD4+ T cells from peripheral blood mononuclear cells, obtained in the third trimester of pregnancy. The chain is encoded by TRBV5-1 joined to TRBJ1-2, with 12 bases aligning to TRBD1. For the CDR3, the sequence is CASSRGQGANYGYTF. The nucleotides are TGCGCCAGCAGCAGGGGACAGGGGGCCAACTATGGCTACACCTTC.